Shown below are 11 T cell receptor beta chains from a single sample sequenced in a study of T cells in women clearing cervical HPV infection. Clones were read by immunoSEQ multiplex PCR, and TCRdb kept only the in-frame ones, dropping some. The specimen's table records around 39,000 clones. Material: blood buffy coat. The receptors derive from a woman between 18 and 70 years old with a cervical HPV16 infection that either progressed to CIN3+ or cleared (not recorded which).

Details on this clone: Read data end 3 residues before the CDR3 end; the end is taken from the germline J gene. The rearrangement links TRBV7-2 to TRBJ1-2; D gene unclear. This CDR3 has 15 residues. Germline V CDR1 and CDR2: SGHTA, FQGNSA. V lost 5 bases and J lost 3, with 16 bases in between. The CDR3: CASSPSGHADYGYTF. The DNA read from the CDR3 is TGTGCCAGCAGCCCTTCCGGCCACGCGGACTATGGC.

In the case of this clone: The sequence runs out 3 residues before the end of the CDR3; the remainder is reconstructed from the germline J gene. The chain couples TRBV5-8 to TRBJ1-5; possible D gene TRBD1, 5 bases. The CDR3 contains 15 residues. The germline CDR1 and CDR2 sequences are SGHTS and YDEGEE. Trimming took off 4 bases at V and 4 bases at J, with 15 bases between the two ends. Here the CDR3 reads CASSIRGAGNQPQHF. CDR3 DNA (partial): TGTGCCAGCAGCATCAGAGGGGCAGGGAATCAGCCC.

Details on this clone: The read comes to an end 3 residues before the CDR3 does, leaving the germline J gene to fill in the end. This sequence joins TRBV29-1 and TRBJ1-2, with a possible D match to TRBD1 (6 bases). This CDR3 spans 12 amino acids. V was trimmed by 5 bases and J by 3 bases, leaving 10 bases between them. Germline assignment: CDR1 SQVTM and CDR2 ANQGSEA. CDR3 sequence: CSVLDSYYGYTF. CDR3 bases read: TGCAGCGTTTTGGACAGCTACTATGGC.

Note on this clone: Read data end 3 residues before the CDR3 end; the end is taken from the germline J gene. This chain joins TRBV18 and TRBJ2-2; TRBD1 is a possible D gene (6 bases). The CDR3 extends over 16 amino acids. The germline V gene has CDR1 KGHSH and CDR2 LQKENI. The sequenced part of the CDR3 DNA is TGTGCCAGCTCACCACCTCCAGGGGAAGCTAATGAAAAG. The encoded protein is CASSPPPGEANEK. The full-length CDR3 reads as CASSPPPGEANEKLFF.

About this clone: With the read ending 3 residues before the CDR3 end, the germline J gene is used to fill in that end. This chain joins TRBV6-1 and TRBJ1-5; TRBD1 aligns across 7 bases. Germline V gene sequence: CDR1 MNHNS, CDR2 SASEGT. Unmatched junction bases numbered 8, after V lost 1 base and J lost 5 bases. The CDR3 is made up of 16 amino acids. CDR3 DNA, as far as it was read: TGTGCCAGCAGTGAAGACACAGGGGAACAATATCAGCCC. This encodes CASSEDTGEQYQP. The entire CDR3 protein is CASSEDTGEQYQPQHF.

Notes on this clone: The read ends 3 residues early relative to the CDR3; the germline J gene fills the gap. V and J are TRBV30 and TRBJ2-2, with TRBD1 matching 8 bases. Germline assignment: CDR1 GTSNPN and CDR2 SVGIG (reference sequence). The CDR3 is 14 amino acids. The CDR3 loop reads CAWSRGPYNSPLFF. The sequenced CDR3 bases are TGTGCCTGGAGCAGGGGGCCATATAATTCACCG.

As to this clone: The CDR3 is cut off 3 residues early in the read; its end comes from the germline J gene. The chain joins TRBV7-2 to TRBJ1-1; 7 nucleotides align to TRBD1. Germline trimming cut 4 bases from V and 5 bases from J; bases unmatched to any gene: 7. The germline V gene encodes CDR1 SGHTA and CDR2 FQGNSA. The CDR3 is 14 amino acids. The covered CDR3 bases are TGTGCCAGCAGCTCTCTCTCAGGGGGGACTGAA. It is translated as CASSSLSGGTE. The whole CDR3 is CASSSLSGGTEAFF.

To note about this clone: Sequencing ends 3 residues short of the CDR3 end; the germline J gene provides the rest. The rearrangement joins TRBV7-3 to TRBJ2-1, with D unresolved. The CDR3 covers 13 residues. Germline V gene sequence: CDR1 SGHTA, CDR2 FQGTGA. V was clipped by 5 bases and J by 2 bases, with 7 bases between them. The CDR3 bases that were read are TGTGCCAGCAGCCAACTACCCTACAATGAG. This gives the protein CASSQLPYNE. The whole CDR3 protein reads CASSQLPYNEQFF.

Comments on this clone: The read falls 3 residues short of the CDR3 end, and the missing part is taken from the germline J gene. The same CDR3 also results from other DNA sequences found in this sample. V gene TRBV28 combines with J gene TRBJ1-1; D gene unclear. V was shortened by 5 bases and J by 1 base, with 2 bases between the two germline ends. Per the germline V gene, CDR1 is MDHEN and CDR2 is SYDVKM. The CDR3 sequence is 11 residues long. The sequenced CDR3 bases are TGTGCCAGCAGTCAGAACACTGAA. Translating gives CASSQNTE. The full CDR3 is CASSQNTEAFF. The entire variable domain, with the rest obtained from reference TRBV28 and TRBJ1-1, is as follows: DVKVTQSSRYLVKRTGEKVFLECVQDMDHENMFWYRQDPGLGLRLIYFSYDVKMKEKGDIPEGYSVSREKKERFSLILESASTNQTSMYLCASSQNTEAFFGQGTRLTVV.

Concerning this clone itself: The read ends 3 residues early relative to the CDR3; the germline J gene fills the gap. V is TRBV29-1 and J is TRBJ2-4, with no clear D. CDR1 and CDR2 from the germline V gene are SQVTM and ANQGSEA. This CDR3 comprises 11 residues. Incomplete CDR3 DNA: TGCAGCGTTGAATCAGGTTATGGT. It codes for CSVESGYG. The whole CDR3 protein is CSVESGYGQYF.

About this clone: The read halts 3 residues ahead of the CDR3 end, with the missing end drawn from the germline J gene. V is TRBV5-1 and J is TRBJ2-7; possibly TRBD2 for D (5 bases). This CDR3 spans 14 amino acids. Germline loops: CDR1 SGHRS, CDR2 YFSETQ. Trimming removed 2 bases from V and 2 bases from J, with 11 bases in between. The DNA read from the CDR3 is TGCGCCAGCAGCTTATGGACTTACCCCTACGAG. It specifies CASSLWTYPYE. The full CDR3 is CASSLWTYPYEQYF.